This T cell receptor beta chain was documented in a study of blood T cell repertoires in COVID-19. As processed by the authors: Quantification of nucleated cells was approximated via reference gene primer amplification. Clones were read by immunoSEQ multiplex PCR, and TCRdb kept only the in-frame ones, dropping some. The D gene and trimming were derived from the DNA, and the V and J assignments and clone size from that table. There are roughly 150,000 clones in the sample; about 80% occur only once, and roughly 19% lies in the top ten. The sample comprised peripheral blood. The receptor was derived from a woman older than 75 with acute or convalescent COVID-19.

CDR3 residues: CASSQEGTGGGKLFF. In DNA form, the CDR3 reads TGCGCCAGCAGCCAAGAGGGGACAGGGGGGGGAAAACTGTTTTTT. This sequence joins TRBV4-1 and TRBJ1-4; 11 bases align to TRBD1. Germline V gives CDR1 MGHRA, CDR2 YSYEKL. The CDR3 consists of 15 residues. Trimming at V came to 0 bases and at J to 10 bases, leaving 4 bases not matched to a gene.